Shown below are 2 T cell receptor beta chains from a single sample sequenced in a study of blood T cell repertoires in COVID-19. Sequenced by immunoSEQ multiplex PCR; TCRdb stores in-frame clones only, minus some. This sample has 170,000 or so clones, with 60% to 80% found just once. The specimen sequenced was peripheral blood. These receptors all come from a woman between 65 and 79 years old with acute or convalescent COVID-19.

This chain joins TRBV6-4 and TRBJ2-1, with D unclear. Germline values: CDR1 MRHNA, CDR2 SNTAGT. V was shortened by 2 bases and J by 9 bases, with 5 bases between the two germline ends. This CDR3 contains 11 residues. CDR3 coding DNA: TGTGCCAGCAGTGACCTCGGTGAGCAGTTCTTC. Residues: CASSDLGEQFF.

The chain joins TRBV7-7 to TRBJ2-7; D perhaps matches TRBD1 (6 bases). Germline CDR1 is SSHAT and CDR2 is FNYEAQ (reference sequence). CDR3 length: 12 residues. Trimming took 5 bases from V and 9 from J, leaving 14 bases between them. DNA for the CDR3: TGTGCCAGCAGCCTTATCAGGGGAAGGCAGTACTTC. The encoded protein is CASSLIRGRQYF.